The TCR beta chain described here comes from a study of blood T cell repertoires in COVID-19. Study-level background: Material from acute and convalescent COVID-19 was sourced from the United States, Italy and Spain. From T cells, B-cell-depleted T cells, or PBMCs came the material, which was cDNA or gDNA.

Study processing details: Estimation of nucleated cell counts was performed using reference gene primer amplification. TCRdb's copy holds only in-frame clones and misses some; the assay was immunoSEQ multiplex PCR. V and J calls and clone size are copied from that table; D and trimming were computed from the DNA. In the table there are over 250,000 clones, 70% to 90% of which are singletons. The CDR3 spans 12 residues. With 3 bases removed from V and 8 bases from J, the gap between germline ends came to 10 bases. CDR1 is MDHEN, CDR2 SYDVKM, per germline. The origin of this receptor is a woman aged 55 to 70 with acute or convalescent COVID-19. J is TRBJ1-2 and V is TRBV28, with no clear D. The sequenced sample was peripheral blood. The CDR3: CASSLGSPGYTF. Here the CDR3 DNA reads TGTGCCAGCAGTTTGGGCAGCCCGGGCTACACCTTC.